This TCR beta chain was recovered during a study of neoadjuvant anti-PD-1 for oral cavity cancer. The patients had HPV-negative, locally advanced oral cavity squamous cell carcinoma. No culture or expansion preceded analysis of these blood cells. Most PBMC samples had approximately 470 ng input DNA in six replicates. Clones were read by immunoSEQ multiplex PCR, and TCRdb kept only the in-frame ones, dropping some. The sample includes approximately 15,000 clones, about 70% of them seen just once. The CDR3 sequence is 15 residues long. CDR1 is SGHVS and CDR2 is FQNEAQ in the germline V gene. V lost 5 bases and J lost 3, with 16 bases in between.

The receptor was isolated from a person aged 35 to 85 with oral cavity squamous cell carcinoma. J is TRBJ1-1 and V is TRBV7-8, with no clear D. This specimen was PBMCs, taken before nivolumab (anti-PD-1) treatment. CDR3 sequence reads: CASSRVSGLYTEAFF. CDR3 nucleotides: TGTGCCAGCAGCCGCGTGTCGGGGTTGTACACTGAAGCTTTCTTT.